The present T cell receptor beta chain was sequenced within a study of human T cells and chemical hapten exposure. Study context: Minor volume differences among pooled libraries chiefly drove per-sample TCR yield variation. Findings of the study overall: Large CDR3 similarity clusters arose significantly more often from expanded TCRs than from controls.

Germline V gene data show CDR1 as SGHRS and CDR2 as YFSETQ. V lost 0 bases to trimming and J lost 5 bases, with 12 bases between them. The CDR3 covers 14 residues. This clonotype was detected a few times. Its target is not known. TCRdb passed the RACE reads through MiXCR, listing each CDR3 protein once. The sample shows under 200,000 distinct CDR3 sequences, roughly 26% of them seen only once. Time point: patch test 3, about 24 weeks after DPC sensitization. Indicated treatment: therapeutic diphenylcyclopropenone sensitization with weekly scalp DPC. Each patch-test visit's blood sample preceded patch application.

The specimen was whole blood, collected in connection with sensitization to the hapten diphenylcyclopropenone (DPC). The sequence was obtained from a woman aged 18-30 years with alopecia areata. Some clones in this sample may be carry-over from other donors' samples. V and J are TRBV5-1 and TRBJ2-7; possibly TRBD1 for D (6 bases). The DNA of the CDR3 is TGCGCCAGCAGCTTGGCCCGGTCAGGGGACGAGCAGTACTTC. Translating gives CASSLARSGDEQYF.